Reported below is one T cell receptor (beta chain). Its target is unknown. Other DNA sequences within the sample encode an identical CDR3. The data stem from a study of cytomegalovirus exposure and HLA in healthy donors. General observations from the study: Investigators reported 150 to 200 TCR beta chains as tied to cytomegalovirus. Researchers reported that a few CMV-associated chains were confirmed in vitro as CMV antigen-specific. The records held CMV serostatus as the only immune exposure information. Other equally common chains were less clonally expanded than HLA-associated TCR beta chains, a later analysis showed.

The primer mix had 60 Vbeta and 13 Jbeta primers. TCRdb's copy holds only in-frame clones and misses some; the assay was immunoSEQ multiplex PCR. The sample records approximately 150,000 clones, roughly 76% being singletons. Looked up from germline, CDR1 is MDHEN and CDR2 is SYDVKM. The CDR3 runs to 14 residues. V was clipped by 4 bases and J by 4 bases; unmatched bases: 4. This chain uses TRBV28 with TRBJ2-7, with 10 bases aligning to TRBD2. Sequenced input: PBMCs. The clonotype originates from a man in his sixties in good health and CMV-seronegative. The CDR3 DNA follows: TGTGCCAGCAGTTCTGGACTAGCGGTATACGAGCAGTACTTC. This encodes CASSSGLAVYEQYF.